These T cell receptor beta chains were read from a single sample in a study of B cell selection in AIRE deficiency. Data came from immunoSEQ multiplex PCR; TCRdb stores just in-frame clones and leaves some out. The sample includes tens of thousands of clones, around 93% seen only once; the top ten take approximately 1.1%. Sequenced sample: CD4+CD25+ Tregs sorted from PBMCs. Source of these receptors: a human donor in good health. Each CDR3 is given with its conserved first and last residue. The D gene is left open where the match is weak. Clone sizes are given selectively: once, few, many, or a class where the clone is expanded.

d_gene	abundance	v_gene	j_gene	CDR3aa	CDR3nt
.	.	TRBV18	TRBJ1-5	CASSPAQVQPQHF	TGTGCCAGCTCACCGGCGCAGGTACAGCCCCAGCATTTT
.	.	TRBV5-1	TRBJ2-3	CASSPGRRGRDTQYF	TGCGCCAGCAGTCCCGGCCGGAGGGGGAGAGATACGCAGTATTTT
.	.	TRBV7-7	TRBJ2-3	CASSSSTGSVNTQYF	TGTGCCAGCAGCTCCTCGACAGGTTCGGTGAATACGCAGTATTTT
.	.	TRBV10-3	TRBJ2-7	CAISDGAVQSYEQYF	TGTGCCATCAGTGACGGGGCGGTCCAGTCCTACGAGCAGTACTTC
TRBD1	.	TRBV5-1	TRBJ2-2	CASSRGQGLFTGELFF	TGCGCCAGCAGCAGGGGACAGGGGCTCTTCACGGGGGAGCTGTTTTTT
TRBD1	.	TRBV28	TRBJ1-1	CASSLPGQPRHTEAFF	TGTGCCAGCAGCCTTCCGGGACAGCCTAGGCACACTGAAGCTTTCTTT
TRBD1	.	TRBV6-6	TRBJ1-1	CASSYSETGMNTEAFF	TGTGCCAGCAGTTACTCCGAGACAGGGATGAACACTGAAGCTTTCTTT
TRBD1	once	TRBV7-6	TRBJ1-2	CASSLDDRGMGGYTF	TGTGCCAGCAGCCTAGACGACAGGGGGATGGGGGGCTACACCTTC
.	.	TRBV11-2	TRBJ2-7	CASSGLGSSYEQYF	TGTGCCAGCTCCGGACTGGGAAGCTCCTACGAGCAGTACTTC
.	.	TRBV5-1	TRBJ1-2	CASGTLGGYTF	TGCGCCAGCGGTACCCTGGGGGGCTACACCTTC
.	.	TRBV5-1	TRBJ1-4	CASSFYPGTPTNEKLFF	TGCGCCAGCAGTTTTTACCCCGGGACACCAACTAATGAAAAACTGTTTTTT
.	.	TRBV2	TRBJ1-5	CASSPILGNQPQHF	TGTGCCAGCAGCCCCATCTTAGGCAATCAGCCCCAGCATTTT
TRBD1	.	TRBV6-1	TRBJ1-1	CASSGQGLPTEAFF	TGTGCCAGCAGTGGACAGGGGTTGCCCACTGAAGCTTTCTTT
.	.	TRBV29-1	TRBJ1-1	CSVEGENTEAFF	TGCAGCGTGGAAGGGGAGAACACTGAAGCTTTCTTT
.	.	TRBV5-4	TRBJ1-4	CASSTDSINEKLFF	TGTGCCAGCAGCACAGACTCCATTAATGAAAAACTGTTTTTT
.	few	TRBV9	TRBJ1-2	CASSPRIRDGYTF	TGTGCCAGCAGCCCTAGAATCAGGGATGGCTACACCTTC
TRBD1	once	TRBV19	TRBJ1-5	CASSIGETGGNYSNQPQHF	TGTGCCAGTAGTATAGGGGAGACAGGGGGAAACTATAGCAATCAGCCCCAGCATTTT
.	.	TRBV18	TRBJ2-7	CASSPYRALPYEQYF	TGTGCCAGCTCACCCTACAGGGCTCTACCCTACGAGCAGTACTTC
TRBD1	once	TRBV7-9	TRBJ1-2	CASSLSWTGAGGYTF	TGTGCCAGCAGCTTATCCTGGACAGGGGCGGGTGGCTACACCTTC
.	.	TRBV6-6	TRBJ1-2	CASRRDTNYGYTF	TGTGCCAGCCGACGGGATACTAACTATGGCTACACCTTC
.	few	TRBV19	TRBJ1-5	CASSDGPYSNQPQHF	TGTGCCAGTTCTGACGGCCCTTATAGCAATCAGCCCCAGCATTTT
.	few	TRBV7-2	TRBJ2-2	CASSLGLSNTGELFF	TGTGCCAGCAGCTTAGGACTCTCGAACACCGGGGAGCTGTTTTTT
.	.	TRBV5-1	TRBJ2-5	CASSLGTNLLQETQYF	TGCGCCAGCAGCTTGGGGACGAACCTATTACAAGAGACCCAGTACTTC
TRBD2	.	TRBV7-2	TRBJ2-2	CASSFTSGNTGELFF	TGTGCCAGCAGCTTTACTAGCGGGAACACCGGGGAGCTGTTTTTT
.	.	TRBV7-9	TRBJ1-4	CASSLGGINEKLFF	TGTGCCAGCAGCCTCGGGGGGATTAATGAAAAACTGTTTTTT
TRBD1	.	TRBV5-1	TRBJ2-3	CASSSPGQGADTQYF	TGCGCCAGCAGCTCACCGGGACAGGGGGCAGATACGCAGTATTTT
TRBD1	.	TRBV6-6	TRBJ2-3	CASSYGGQRVDTQYF	TGTGCCAGCAGTTACGGGGGACAGAGGGTAGATACGCAGTATTTT
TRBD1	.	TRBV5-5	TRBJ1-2	CASSLAGQTYTF	TGTGCCAGCAGCTTGGCGGGACAGACCTACACCTTC
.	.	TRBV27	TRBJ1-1	CASSFDPRGRDTEAFF	TGTGCCAGCAGTTTCGACCCCCGGGGGCGCGACACTGAAGCTTTCTTT
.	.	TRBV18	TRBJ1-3	CASSPNYSGNTIYF	TGTGCCAGCTCACCAAACTACTCTGGAAACACCATATATTTT
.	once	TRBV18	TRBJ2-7	CASSPQATYEQYF	TGTGCCAGCTCACCTCAGGCGACCTACGAGCAGTACTTC
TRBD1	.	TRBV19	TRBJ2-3	CASRRTGKGDTQYF	TGTGCCAGTAGAAGGACAGGGAAAGGGGATACGCAGTATTTT
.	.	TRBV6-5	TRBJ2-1	CASSSRDSFRGEQFF	TGTGCCAGCAGTTCCCGGGACTCCTTCCGGGGTGAGCAGTTCTTC
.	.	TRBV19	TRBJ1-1	CASSIGGAYTEAFF	TGTGCCAGTAGTATAGGGGGGGCGTACACTGAAGCTTTCTTT
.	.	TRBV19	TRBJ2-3	CASSPEGSSTDTQYF	TGTGCCAGTAGTCCCGAAGGATCTAGCACAGATACGCAGTATTTT
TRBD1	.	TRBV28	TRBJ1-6	CASSRPRGFDSPLHF	TGTGCCAGCAGTCGCCCCAGGGGGTTTGATTCACCCCTCCACTTT